The TCR beta chain described here comes from a study of cytotoxic CD8 clonotypes in ibrutinib-treated CLL. Germline V gene lookup returns CDR1 MNHEY and CDR2 SVGAGI. Between the trimmed V and J ends, which lost 9 bases and 2 bases, there was a span of 14 bases. This CDR3 has 14 amino acids. General study results and limits: At progression, clonality fell back toward baseline after rising at ibrutinib response. Contraction or stability on treatment was seen for public clonotypes, which were uncommon.

This table comes from immunoSEQ multiplex PCR, and its TCRdb copy is limited to in-frame clones, with some not included. The sample records about 130,000 clones, 84% being singletons. About this clone: The antigen is not known.

The source of this sequence is a human donor with chronic lymphocytic leukemia. Here the sequenced sample was PBMCs, taken after 24 months of ibrutinib treatment. This chain links TRBV6-5 with TRBJ1-5, with a tentative D call TRBD1 (6 bases). The CDR3 spells CASGGGPGNQPQHF. CDR3 nucleotides: TGTGCCAGTGGAGGGGGGCCGGGCAATCAGCCCCAGCATTTT.